Listed here are 7 T cell receptor beta chains from one sample, sequenced in a study of CD4 T cells in relation to SARS-CoV-2 and coronaviruses. This table comes from immunoSEQ multiplex PCR, and its TCRdb copy is limited to in-frame clones, with some not included. This table has some 19,000 clones, around four fifths appearing once. Their antigens are not known. Before the COVID-19 pandemic, during about 2010-2019, CD4+ T cells were taken from unexposed donors. Isolation of CD4+ T cells took place after approximately 11 days in culture. The sample consisted of CD4+ T cells from PBMCs, cultured in vitro. These receptor sequences come from a human donor in good health.

This chain joins TRBV3-1 (or the pseudogene TRBV3-2) and TRBJ2-7, with D maybe TRBD2 (6 bases). V was cut by 0 bases and J by 5 bases, with 14 bases left in between. This CDR3 contains 15 residues. Germline CDR1 LGHDT, CDR2 YNNKEL (reference sequence). CDR3 in DNA: TGTGCCAGCAGCCAAGATGGGGGGACTGGCCACGAGCAGTACTTC. It specifies CASSQDGGTGHEQYF.

The chain joins TRBV7-2 to TRBJ2-7, with a weak D call TRBD1 (6 bases). Germline-derived CDR1 and CDR2 are SGHTA and FQGNSA. V was trimmed by 6 bases and J by 4 bases, leaving 10 bases between them. The CDR3 has 12 amino acids. For the CDR3, the DNA is TGTGCCAGCAGTGAAGGGGGTTACGAGCAGTACTTC. Encoded protein: CASSEGGYEQYF.

The chain uses TRBV5-1 and TRBJ2-7; weak D call: TRBD1 (7 bases). Trimming cost V 1 base and J 7 bases, with 12 bases left between them. The germline gives CDR1 SGHRS, CDR2 YFSETQ. The CDR3 totals 13 residues. Here the CDR3 DNA reads TGCGCCAGCAGCTTGTGGGCAGGGGGGGAGCAGTACTTC. It codes for CASSLWAGGEQYF.

This chain uses TRBV4-1 with TRBJ1-2; D remains ambiguous. CDR1 MGHRA and CDR2 YSYEKL come from the germline V gene. Trimming removed 1 base from V and 8 bases from J, with 5 bases in between. This CDR3 has 11 residues. DNA for the CDR3: TGCGCCAGCAGCCAAGTCGGCGGCTACACCTTC. Translation gives CASSQVGGYTF.

The V call is TRBV2, the J call TRBJ2-7; either TRBD1 or TRBD2 may supply D (5 bases each). The germline gives CDR1 SNHLY, CDR2 FYNNEI. This CDR3 comprises 13 residues. Between the trimmed V and J ends, which lost 6 bases and 3 bases, there was a span of 12 bases. The CDR3, as DNA: TGTGCCAGCAGGGGGGACGGTATCTACGAGCAGTACTTC. Protein product: CASRGDGIYEQYF.

This clone was detected only a few times. The chain joins TRBV7-2 to TRBJ2-3, with D possibly matching TRBD1 (5 bases). V lost 2 bases and J 5 bases, leaving 11 bases between the germline ends. The CDR3 covers 14 residues. CDR1 and CDR2 from the germline V gene are SGHTA and FQGNSA. The DNA of the CDR3 is TGTGCCAGCAGCTTACGCCCCCAGGGAGATACGCAGTATTTT. This sequence encodes CASSLRPQGDTQYF. The variable domain in full, completed from reference TRBV7-2 and TRBJ2-3, reads GAGVSQSPSNKVTEKGKDVELRCDPISGHTALYWYRQSLGQGLEFLIYFQGNSAPDKSGLPSDRFSAERTGGSVSTLTIQRTQQEDSAVYLCASSLRPQGDTQYFGPGTRLTVL.

In DNA form, the CDR3 reads TGCGCCAGCAGCCTAGGCGCGACAGAAGAGGAGACCCAGTACTTC. This encodes CASSLGATEEETQYF. The V gene is TRBV4-3, the J gene TRBJ2-5, with D maybe TRBD1 (5 bases). The germline V and J ends were trimmed by 4 bases and 5 bases, with 17 bases remaining between them. Germline-derived CDR1 and CDR2 are LGHNA and YSLEER. The CDR3 runs to 15 residues.